This T cell receptor (beta chain) was sequenced during a study of blood T cells in healthy people across ages. The second PCR ran about 7 to 12 cycles with a sample-barcoded 5' primer and J-beta primers. TCRdb fed the 5' RACE reads into MiXCR, producing one record per CDR3 protein. The table has more than 1.4 million distinct CDR3 sequences, roughly 40% seen once. General study points: Aged donors had fewer naive CD4+ cells and lower diversity than long-lived donors.

The germline V gene encodes CDR1 DFQATT and CDR2 SNEGSKA (reference sequence). The V and J ends lost 8 bases and 2 bases respectively, with 20 bases between them. The CDR3 consists of 15 residues. Comment on this clonotype: The antigen is unknown.

This TCR was sampled from a woman between 18 and 30 years old in good health. J is TRBJ2-3 and V is TRBV20-1; D unclear. Material for sequencing was blood. CDR3 in amino acids: CSLAELPSHTDTQYF. CDR3 DNA: TGCAGTTTAGCTGAACTTCCTTCACACACAGATACGCAGTATTTT.